The 11 T cell receptor beta chains below were found in one sample sequenced in a study of a mutant IDH1 vaccine in newly diagnosed glioma. The time point denotes: week 47, end of study. Vaccine doses each comprised 300 ug of mutant IDH1 20-mer peptide, with topical imiquimod. Produced via immunoSEQ multiplex PCR; TCRdb's table is partial and in-frame only. The sample holds more than 30,000 clones, 80% to 95% seen once. These receptors' targets are unknown. The sample consisted of PBMCs, taken from a glioma patient whose treatment included an IDH1 peptide vaccine. These receptors all stem from a woman in her thirties or forties with glioma.

The rearrangement uses TRBV6-5 and TRBJ1-4, with a weak D call TRBD1 (5 bases). V lost 6 bases to trimming and J lost 5 bases, with 10 bases between them. The CDR3 is made up of 13 amino acids. The germline V gene encodes CDR1 MNHEY and CDR2 SVGAGI. CDR3 in amino acids: CASSRVTNEKLFF. The CDR3 DNA follows: TGTGCCAGCAGCAGGGTTACCAATGAAAAACTGTTTTTT.

The chain employs TRBV19 and TRBJ2-5; tentatively, D is TRBD2 (5 bases). In germline, CDR1 is LNHDA, CDR2 SQIVND (reference sequence). CDR3 length: 12 amino acids. Trimming removed 6 bases from V and 4 bases from J, with 9 bases in between. CDR3 in amino acids: CASRQSGETQYF. CDR3 nucleotides: TGTGCCAGTAGACAGAGCGGAGAGACCCAGTACTTC.

This clone has a handful of counts. The V gene is TRBV4-3, the J gene TRBJ2-7; perhaps TRBD2 as D (5 bases). This CDR3 is 14 amino acids long. Per the germline V gene, CDR1 is LGHNA and CDR2 is YSLEER. Between the trimmed V and J ends, which lost 4 bases and 5 bases, there was a span of 15 bases. Here the CDR3 DNA reads TGCGCCAGCAGCCGCCGGGCGAGGGAAGACGAGCAGTACTTC. The encoded protein is CASSRRAREDEQYF.

The genes are TRBV4-3 and TRBJ1-5; D gene uncertain. Germline V CDR1 and CDR2: LGHNA, YSLEER. The CDR3 contains 15 residues. Between the trimmed V and J ends, which lost 0 bases and 4 bases, there was a span of 10 bases. CDR3 DNA sequence: TGCGCCAGCAGCCAAGATTTGGGCGTAAATCAGCCCCAGCATTTT. This sequence encodes CASSQDLGVNQPQHF.

V and J are TRBV7-8 and TRBJ2-3; no clear D gene. The CDR3 length is 15 residues. The germline V gene encodes CDR1 SGHVS and CDR2 FQNEAQ. V lost 6 bases, J lost 1 base, and 14 bases lay in between. The CDR3 DNA reads as TGTGCCAGCAGACCTATCGTTTCGGGCACAGATACGCAGTATTTT. Translating it yields CASRPIVSGTDTQYF.

The chain recombines TRBV30 with TRBJ1-1; D uncertain. Germline CDR1 reads GTSNPN; CDR2 reads SVGIG (reference sequence). This CDR3 region has 12 residues. The V and J ends lost 0 bases and 11 bases respectively, with 13 bases between them. CDR3 region: CAWSVPLGRAFF. CDR3 nucleotide sequence: TGTGCCTGGAGTGTACCCCTCGGGCGGGCTTTCTTT. The full variable domain, in which reference TRBV30 and TRBJ1-1 provide the parts outside the CDR3, is SQTIHQWPATLVQPVGSPLSLECTVEGTSNPNLYWYRQAAGRGLQLLFYSVGIGQISSEVPQNLSASRPQDRQFILSSKKLLLSDSGFYLCAWSVPLGRAFFGQGTRLTVV.

This chain links TRBV6-1 with TRBJ2-3; D is unresolved. Germline V lookup: CDR1 MNHNS, CDR2 SASEGT. The germline V and J ends were trimmed by 11 bases and 7 bases, with 13 bases remaining between them. There are 11 residues in the CDR3. CDR3 in DNA: TGTGCCCTTCGTCCACTTTATACGCAGTATTTT. This sequence encodes CALRPLYTQYF.

This clone was counted once. This sequence joins TRBV5-8 and TRBJ2-3; 11 bases match TRBD2. Germline values: CDR1 SGHTS, CDR2 YDEGEE. The CDR3 has 18 residues. The V gene end was trimmed by 4 bases and the J gene end by 4 bases; junction bases not matched to a gene: 14. This CDR3 reads CASSAALTSGVKSDTQYF. CDR3 bases: TGTGCCAGCAGCGCTGCCCTGACTAGCGGGGTTAAATCAGATACGCAGTATTTT. Complete variable domain (other parts from reference TRBV5-8 and TRBJ2-3): EAGVTQSPTHLIKTRGQQATLRCSPISGHTSVYWYQQALGLGLQFLLWYDEGEERNRGNFPPRFSGRQFPNYSSELNVNALELEDSALYLCASSAALTSGVKSDTQYFGPGTRLTVL.

The rearrangement uses TRBV6-1 and TRBJ2-7; tentatively, D is TRBD1 (5 bases). CDR3 size: 13 residues. Germline V gene lookup returns CDR1 MNHNS and CDR2 SASEGT. V dropped 7 bases and J dropped 4 bases, with 14 bases sitting between them. The CDR3 here is CASTDSPRYEQYF. DNA for the CDR3: TGTGCCAGCACCGACAGCCCTCGGTACGAGCAGTACTTC.

CDR3 nucleotide sequence: TGCGCCAGCAGCCTGGGACAGGGGGGGTTAGTTGAAAAACTGTTTTTT. Its protein is CASSLGQGGLVEKLFF. The V call is TRBV5-1, the J call TRBJ1-4; 11 nucleotides align to TRBD1. V dropped 4 bases and J dropped 7; count of bases not matched to a gene: 9. Germline V gives CDR1 SGHRS, CDR2 YFSETQ. This CDR3 is built from 16 residues.

This clone was seen only once. The CDR3 DNA reads as TGCGCCAGCAGCCAGACTACTAGCGTTCAAGAGACCCAGTACTTC. Translating it yields CASSQTTSVQETQYF. The gene calls are TRBV4-1 and TRBJ2-5; 7 nucleotides align to TRBD2. There are 15 residues in the CDR3. Germline CDR1 is MGHRA and CDR2 is YSYEKL. J lost 2 bases, V lost 3 bases, and 6 bases had no gene match.